This T cell receptor beta chain was captured by sequencing in a study of blood T cell repertoires in COVID-19. For the study at large: COVID-19 samples collected from the United States, Italy and Spain covered acute and convalescent phases. From T cells, B-cell-depleted T cells, or PBMCs came the material, which was cDNA or gDNA.

CDR3 length: 13 residues. CDR1 LGHNA and CDR2 YNFKEQ come from the germline V gene. In the original workflow: Reference gene primer amplification in the assay estimated nucleated cell counts. The data were produced by immunoSEQ multiplex PCR, yet TCRdb's version contains in-frame clones alone and is incomplete. For V, J and clone size, that table is used; D and trimming come from the DNA. The sample records about 240,000 clones, approximately 84% being singletons. A note on this clone: The junction does not match germline at one end; this may be a read error.

The TCR was taken from a man between 50 and 59 years old with acute or convalescent COVID-19. V is TRBV4-2 and J is TRBJ2-7; the match to TRBD2 covers 14 bases. The source material was peripheral blood. CDR3 sequence: CASSSTGLAGGLF. The CDR3 region has the DNA TGTGCCAGCAGCTCAACCGGACTAGCGGGGGGACTCTTC.